This T cell receptor beta chain stems from a study of spatial heterogeneity in lung cancer. TCRdb fed the 5' RACE reads into MiXCR, producing one record per CDR3 protein. The table records 1,000 to 1,500 distinct CDR3 sequences, over 9.5% of them present only once. In its sample, this clonotype is medium-sized. Its matching antigen is unknown. Findings and caveats of the study: Tumor mutation count correlated with how many alpha and beta TCRs expanded intratumorally.

V was pared by 6 bases and J by 2 bases, with 7 bases of the junction left unmatched. Germline CDR1 SGHAT, CDR2 FQNNGV. The CDR3 runs to 14 residues. The time point is: sample taken at primary tumor resection. Donation came from about 72 patients with untreated early-stage non-small cell lung cancer. Specimen: lung tumor tissue, collected at surgery. V and J are TRBV11-2 and TRBJ2-7, with 7 bases identical to TRBD1. The sequence was obtained from a male donor with early-stage non-small cell lung cancer. CDR3 nucleotides: TGTGCCAGCAGTACAACCGGGACAGCCTACGAGCAGTACTTC. Translating it yields CASSTTGTAYEQYF.